This section outlines one T cell receptor beta chain sequence together with its context. The record originates from a study of regulatory T cells in long-lasting Graves disease. Arm-PCR of CDR3 regions with iRepertoire HTBI primers generated TCR beta libraries. Using its own MiXCR run on the multiplex PCR reads, TCRdb lists one record per CDR3 protein. The repertoire holds 450,000 to 600,000 distinct CDR3 sequences, with roughly 15% as singletons. Time point denoted: newly diagnosed GD, antithyroid drugs for less than 3 months. From RNA extracted from PBMCs, the TCR library was made. The germline V gene encodes CDR1 MNHEY and CDR2 SVGAGI. The CDR3 consists of 13 residues. Trimming shortened V by 3 bases and J by 0 bases, and 4 bases separated the two germline ends. These sequences were also reported in another study, on T cells in Graves' hyperthyroidism and ophthalmopathy. Per that paper: Most thyroid clonotypes with frequency above 0.001 were detected in blood.

The receptor's source is a man in his forties with Graves disease. The source was peripheral blood mononuclear cells (PBMCs), collected at new diagnosis, from a patient treated with antithyroid drugs. V usage is TRBV6-5 and J usage is TRBJ2-3; D is ambiguous. The CDR3 is CASSYRSTDTQYF. Here the CDR3 DNA reads TGTGCCAGCAGTTATCGTAGCACAGATACGCAGTATTTT.